The sequence of this T cell receptor (beta chain) was determined in a study of CXCR3-negative and CXCR3-positive naive CD8 T cells (dated by TCRdb to about 2019). In terms of the full investigation: In total, roughly 130 million TRB reads were obtained, corresponding to roughly 1.5 +/- 0.3 million reads per library. Diversity and physicochemical repertoire analyses covered about a dozen donors pooled from two independent experiments. The TRBV-TRBJ cluster analysis covered naive subsets from about 5 donors and memory cells from 3 donors. Findings and caveats that apply to the study as a whole: Within the same donor, TRBV-TRBJ usage looked similar between naive CXCR3-negative and CXCR3-positive cells, but memory cells had distinct patterns. TRB CDR3s from CXCR3-positive naive cells showed higher hydrophobicity (lower Kidera factor 4), lower energy, and higher strength and volume indices than CXCR3-negative naive cells. Because CXCR3 expression was partially decreased after cryopreservation, freshly isolated PBMCs were used for most assays. Both naive subsets had comparably high repertoire diversity, while memory CD8+ T cells had much lower repertoire diversity. Because surface CD5, which has been linked to self-reactivity in mice, was comparable between naive subsets, TCR interaction strength was also inferred from TRB CDR3 physicochemical properties.

Each CD8+ T cell subset was flow-sorted in triplicate, and a few hundred thousand cells per subset were placed directly into RLT lysis buffer. Naive CD8+ T cells were defined stringently as CD45RO-CCR7+CD27+CD95- to exclude memory contaminants. Peripheral blood mononuclear cells were isolated from buffy coats using standard density gradient centrifugation. A FACSAria III was used to flow-sort naive CD8+ T cells into CXCR3-negative and CXCR3-positive populations. Total RNA was extracted from sorted cells with an RNeasy Mini Kit. Details on this clonotype: What this receptor recognizes is not known.

The reads were generated on a NextSeq 550. The Human TCR Profiling Kit (MiLaboratory) was used to prepare UMI-labeled 5' RACE TRB cDNA libraries. The full amount of extracted RNA was used for cDNA synthesis, and the full amount of resulting cDNA was used for PCR amplification. Libraries were prepared in parallel using an identical number of PCR cycles. As for how the authors treated the data: About 52,000 +/- 9,100 unique UMI-labeled TRB cDNA molecules per library were extracted with MIGEC and MiXCR, with at least two reads per UMI required. On average, each library contained approximately 40,000 +/- 10,000 functional in-frame TRB CDR3 nucleotide clonotypes without stop codons. Diversity metrics, including normalized Shannon-Wiener and Chao1, were computed in VDJtools after downsampling to 5000 UMI-labeled TRB molecules per sample. Clonotype-size-weighted physicochemical properties of the central five CDR3 residues (interaction energy, strength, volume and Kidera factor 4) were computed in VDJtools. With the reads reprocessed by TCRdb, a single entry stands for each CDR3 protein sequence and no DNA is reported. The authors' filters were not applied to this entry. This sample's table lists some 130,000 distinct CDR3 sequences. The ten largest make up 0.29% of the sample.

Source material: naive CXCR3- CD8+ T cells from blood. The intended sense of this specimen's cell subset or site label: CD45RO-CCR7+CD27+CD95- naive CD8+ T cells lacking CXCR3 (TNR3-). The sequence was obtained from a human donor in good health. Some clones in this sample may be carry-over from other donors' samples.

CDR3 reads: CASSLGRRGAGEQFF. The chain employs TRBV13 and TRBJ2-1; the D gene TCRdb calls, TRBD2, cannot be checked with no DNA. Spanning cysteine to phenylalanine, the CDR3 consists of 15 amino acids. DNA was not recorded. Based on the germline V gene (reference sequence), the CDR1 and CDR2 sequences are PRHDT and FYEKMQ. This CDR3, with the reference TRBV13 and TRBJ2-1 proteins standing in past its ends, gives the full variable domain AAGVIQSPRHLIKEKRETATLKCYPIPRHDTVYWYQQGPGQDPQFLISFYEKMQSDKGSIPDRFSAQQFSDYHSELNMSSLELGDSALYFCASSLGRRGAGEQFFGPGTRLTVL.